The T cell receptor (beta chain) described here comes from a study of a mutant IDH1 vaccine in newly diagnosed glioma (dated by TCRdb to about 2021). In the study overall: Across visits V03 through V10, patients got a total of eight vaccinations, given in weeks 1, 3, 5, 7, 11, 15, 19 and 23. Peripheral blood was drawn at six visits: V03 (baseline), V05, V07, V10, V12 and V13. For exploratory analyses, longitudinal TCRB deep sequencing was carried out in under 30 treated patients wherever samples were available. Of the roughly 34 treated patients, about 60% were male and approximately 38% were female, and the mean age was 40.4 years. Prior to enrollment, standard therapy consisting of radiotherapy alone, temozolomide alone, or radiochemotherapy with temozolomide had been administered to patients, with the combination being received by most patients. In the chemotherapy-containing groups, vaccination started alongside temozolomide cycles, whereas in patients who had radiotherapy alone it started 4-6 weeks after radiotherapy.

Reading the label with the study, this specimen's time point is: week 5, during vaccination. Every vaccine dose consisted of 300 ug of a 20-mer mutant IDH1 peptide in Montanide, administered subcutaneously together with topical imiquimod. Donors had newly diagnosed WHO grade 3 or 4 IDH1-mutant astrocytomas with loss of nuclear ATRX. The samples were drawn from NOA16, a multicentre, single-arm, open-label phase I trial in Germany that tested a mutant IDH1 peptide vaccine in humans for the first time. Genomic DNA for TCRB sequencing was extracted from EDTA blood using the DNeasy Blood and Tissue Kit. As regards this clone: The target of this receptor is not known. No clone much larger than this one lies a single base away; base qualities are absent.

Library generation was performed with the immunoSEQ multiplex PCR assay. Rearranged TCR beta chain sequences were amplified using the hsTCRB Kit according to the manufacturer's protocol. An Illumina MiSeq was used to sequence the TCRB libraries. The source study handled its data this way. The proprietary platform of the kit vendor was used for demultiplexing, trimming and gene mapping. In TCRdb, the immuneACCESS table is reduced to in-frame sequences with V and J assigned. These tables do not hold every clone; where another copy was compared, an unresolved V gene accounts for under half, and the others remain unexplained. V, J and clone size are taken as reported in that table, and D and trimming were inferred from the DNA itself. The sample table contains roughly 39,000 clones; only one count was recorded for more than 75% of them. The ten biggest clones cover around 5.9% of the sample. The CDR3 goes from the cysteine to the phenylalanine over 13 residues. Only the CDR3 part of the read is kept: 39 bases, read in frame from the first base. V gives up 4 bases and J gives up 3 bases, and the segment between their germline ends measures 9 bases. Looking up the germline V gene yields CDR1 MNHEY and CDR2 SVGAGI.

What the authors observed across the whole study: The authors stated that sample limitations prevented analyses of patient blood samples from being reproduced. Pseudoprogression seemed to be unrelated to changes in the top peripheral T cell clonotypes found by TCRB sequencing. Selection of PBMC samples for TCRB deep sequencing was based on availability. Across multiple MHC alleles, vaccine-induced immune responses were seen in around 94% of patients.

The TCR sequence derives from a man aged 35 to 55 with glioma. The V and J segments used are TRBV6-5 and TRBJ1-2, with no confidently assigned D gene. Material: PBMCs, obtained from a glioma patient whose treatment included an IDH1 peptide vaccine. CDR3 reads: CASSFGRDYGYTF. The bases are TGTGCCAGCAGTTTCGGGCGAGACTATGGCTACACCTTC.